This T cell receptor (beta chain) was sequenced for a study of PD-L1 blockade in urothelial cancer. As for the study in general: Anywhere from 0 to 3 prior chemotherapy regimens had been received by patients.

Study observations and caveats: For durable-benefit patients, tumor-associated blood clones expanded more at 3 weeks.

The trim removed 1 base at V and 4 bases at J, leaving 8 bases unmatched. The germline CDR1 and CDR2 sequences are LGHNA and YNFKEQ. The CDR3 loop spans 17 amino acids. Patients had locally advanced or metastatic urothelial carcinoma. Concerning this clone: The antigen remains undetermined.

Libraries were prepared by immunoSEQ multiplex PCR; TCRdb keeps only in-frame clonotypes and omits some of them. The profile shows more than 30,000 clones, about nine tenths of them singletons. This receptor was obtained from a man aged 45-65 years with urothelial cancer. The chain is built from TRBV4-2 and TRBJ2-5; TRBD2 aligns across 11 bases. The starting material was PBMCs, obtained around atezolizumab (anti-PD-L1) treatment. The CDR3 bases are TGTGCCAGCAGCCAAGTTTCGGTAGCGGGGGGGGGAGAGACCCAGTACTTC. Residues: CASSQVSVAGGGETQYF.